Following are 19 T cell receptor beta chains from one sample sequenced in a study of neurological immune-mediated disorders. A single record per CDR3 protein comes from TCRdb applying MiXCR to the 5' RACE reads. The sample holds under 45,000 distinct CDR3 sequences, 3.5% to 4% seen once. Sequencing used PBMCs. These receptors all come from a man between 25 and 39 years old with multiple sclerosis.

This clonotype was seen repeatedly, ten times or more. This chain links TRBV20-1 with TRBJ1-2; weak D call: TRBD1 (5 bases). The ends were cut back, 2 bases at V and 2 bases at J, with 15 bases in the middle. CDR3 length: 15 amino acids. Germline V CDR1 and CDR2: DFQATT, SNEGSKA (reference sequence). CDR3 loop: CSARPTGWTNYGYTF. CDR3 nucleotides: TGCAGTGCTAGACCCACTGGATGGACAAACTATGGCTACACCTTC.

There are many counts of this clonotype. V usage is TRBV20-1 and J usage is TRBJ1-1; D ambiguous. The CDR3 runs to 14 residues. The germline V gene encodes CDR1 DFQATT and CDR2 SNEGSKA (reference sequence). V was shortened by 6 bases and J by 2 bases, with 16 bases between the two germline ends. In DNA, the CDR3 is TGCAGTGCGGATAGGGAAGCCACAAACACTGAAGCTTTCTTT. This gives the protein CSADREATNTEAFF.

Ten or more counts support this clonotype. V is TRBV5-1 and J is TRBJ1-1, with TRBD1 identical over 7 bases. This CDR3 is built from 15 residues. Germline V gene lookup returns CDR1 SGHRS and CDR2 YFSETQ. The trim removed 4 bases at V and 1 base at J, leaving 7 bases unmatched. DNA of the CDR3: TGCGCCAGCAGCCCGGAAGGGACAGCGAACACTGAAGCTTTCTTT. Translated, it gives CASSPEGTANTEAFF.

Many counts were recorded for this clonotype. This rearrangement joins TRBV6-1 to TRBJ2-2; 10 bases are shared with TRBD1. CDR1 and CDR2 from the germline V gene are MNHNS and SASEGT. Losses at the gene ends were 6 bases for V and 1 base for J; bases not matched to a gene: 8. The CDR3 loop spans 17 amino acids. CDR3 region: CASRVRGQGRNTGELFF. CDR3 nucleotide sequence: TGTGCCAGCAGAGTTCGGGGACAGGGGAGGAACACCGGGGAGCTGTTTTTT.

Concerning this clonotype: Sequence at one end of the junction differs from germline and may be a read error. The chain joins TRBV10-3 to TRBJ1-5, with D unresolved. The CDR3 runs 14 residues. Germline V gives CDR1 ENHRY, CDR2 SYGVKD. For the CDR3, the DNA is TGTGCCATCAGTGAGTCAGGGCTTAATCAGCCCCAGAATTTT. This codes for CAISESGLNQPQNF.

The chain joins TRBV27 to TRBJ1-3, with D maybe TRBD1 (5 bases). Germline V gene sequence: CDR1 MNHEY, CDR2 SMNVEV (reference sequence). The CDR3 totals 13 residues. With 2 bases removed from V and 3 bases from J, the gap between germline ends came to 5 bases. The CDR3 nucleotides are TGTGCCAGCAGTTTAAGGGGTGGAAACACCATATATTTT. This gives the protein CASSLRGGNTIYF.

This chain uses TRBV12-3 or TRBV12-4 with TRBJ1-2; tentatively, D is TRBD1 (5 bases). Deletions cut 5 bases from V and 8 bases from J, with 15 bases between. CDR3 length: 13 residues. CDR3 DNA sequence: TGTGCCAGCAGTCCCGACAGTGGTAGAGGCTACACCTTC. Residues: CASSPDSGRGYTF.

In its sample, this clonotype is medium-sized. The chain combines TRBV12-3 or TRBV12-4 with TRBJ1-2; TRBD1 is a possible D gene (5 bases). The CDR3 is made up of 20 amino acids. The V gene lost 6 bases and the J gene lost 10 bases, with 39 bases spanning the gap. CDR3 sequence reads: CASRPYSLGGSVQSRMDYTF. As DNA, the CDR3 is TGTGCCAGCAGACCCTACTCTTTGGGGGGGAGCGTCCAATCCCGCATGGACTACACCTTC.

This clonotype was counted a few times. The chain has TRBV27 and TRBJ2-1, with 10 bases matching TRBD2. The CDR3 contains 17 residues. J lost 4 bases, V lost 3 bases, and 9 bases had no gene match. Germline-derived CDR1 and CDR2 are MNHEY and SMNVEV (reference sequence). This CDR3 is CASSFFFSGGPYNEQFF. For the CDR3, the DNA is TGTGCCAGCAGTTTTTTCTTTAGCGGGGGGCCTTACAATGAGCAGTTCTTC.

This clonotype was detected many times. The chain recombines TRBV7-9 with TRBJ1-6, with 9 nucleotides matching TRBD1. CDR3 length: 16 amino acids. Losses at the gene ends were 1 base for V and 9 bases for J; bases not matched to a gene: 7. In germline, CDR1 is SEHNR, CDR2 FQNEAQ (reference sequence). The CDR3 reads CASSLGTGVGSSPLHF. Here the CDR3 DNA reads TGTGCCAGCAGCTTAGGGACAGGGGTCGGTAGTTCACCCCTCCACTTT. Supplemented by reference TRBV7-9 and TRBJ1-6, the full variable domain reads DTGVSQNPRHKITKRGQNVTFRCDPISEHNRLYWYRQTLGQGPEFLTYFQNEAQLEKSRLLSDRFSAERPKGSFSTLEIQRTEQGDSAMYLCASSLGTGVGSSPLHFGNGTRLTVT.

This clonotype was counted at least ten times. This chain connects TRBV10-3 to TRBJ1-4; no definite D call. The CDR3 has 14 residues. CDR1 and CDR2 (germline): ENHRY, SYGVKD. V was trimmed by 4 bases and J by 4 bases, leaving 10 bases between them. As DNA, the CDR3 is TGTGCCATCAGTGCTGGAGCCCTTAATGAAAAACTGTTTTTT. Translating gives CAISAGALNEKLFF.

In the case of this clonotype: Being one base from a much bigger clone, this may be a read error. The J gene is TRBJ2-3, the V gene TRBV20-1; 8 bases are shared with TRBD1. CDR1 is DFQATT, CDR2 SNEGSKA, per germline (reference sequence). The CDR3 is 14 residues long. Trimming took 5 bases from V and 2 from J; bases not matched to a gene: 6. The CDR3 region has the DNA TGCAGTGCTCGGATGGACAGGGACACAGATACGCAGTATTTT. Amino acid sequence: CSARMDRDTDTQYF.

At least ten counts were recorded for this clonotype. This chain links TRBV7-2 with TRBJ2-5, with 8 bases identical to TRBD2. The germline V gene encodes CDR1 SGHTA and CDR2 FQGNSA. CDR3 length: 15 amino acids. The V gene end was trimmed by 3 bases and the J gene end by 3 bases; junction bases not matched to a gene: 6. As DNA, the CDR3 is TGTGCCAGCAGCTTCAATAGCGGGGCTGAAGAGACCCAGTACTTC. Translating gives CASSFNSGAEETQYF. Using reference TRBV7-2 and TRBJ2-5 for the parts outside the CDR3, the full variable domain is GAGVSQSPSNKVTEKGKDVELRCDPISGHTALYWYRQSLGQGLEFLIYFQGNSAPDKSGLPSDRFSAERTGGSVSTLTIQRTQQEDSAVYLCASSFNSGAEETQYFGPGTRLLVL.

This clonotype was counted between two and nine times. V usage is TRBV7-2 and J usage is TRBJ2-1, with a tentative D call TRBD2 (5 bases). This CDR3 is built from 14 residues. V gave up 2 bases and J gave up 8 bases, with 13 bases separating them. CDR1 SGHTA and CDR2 FQGNSA come from the germline V gene. This CDR3 reads CASSLRGGDDEQFF. The DNA for the CDR3 is TGTGCCAGCAGCTTACGTGGAGGAGATGATGAGCAGTTCTTC. Full variable domain (rest looked up from reference TRBV7-2 and TRBJ2-1): GAGVSQSPSNKVTEKGKDVELRCDPISGHTALYWYRQSLGQGLEFLIYFQGNSAPDKSGLPSDRFSAERTGGSVSTLTIQRTQQEDSAVYLCASSLRGGDDEQFFGPGTRLTVL.

This clonotype has a count of ten or more. The chain uses TRBV20-1 and TRBJ2-3; possible D gene TRBD1, 6 bases. Trimming took 0 bases from V and 7 from J, leaving 17 bases between them. The CDR3 is 15 amino acids. Germline CDR1 is DFQATT and CDR2 is SNEGSKA (reference sequence). CDR3 residues: CSARDGRQAWNTQYF. CDR3 sequence (DNA): TGCAGTGCTAGAGATGGGAGACAGGCATGGAATACGCAGTATTTT.

This clonotype was seen ten or more times. The chain carries TRBV10-1 and TRBJ2-3, with no clear D. V lost 4 bases and J lost 4, with 12 bases in between. The germline V gene has CDR1 WNHNN and CDR2 SYGVQD (reference sequence). The CDR3 extends over 14 amino acids. CDR3 bases: TGCGCCAGCAGTGTTTCCGGGCAGTCAGATACGCAGTATTTT. Protein sequence: CASSVSGQSDTQYF.

There are many counts of this clonotype. This chain joins TRBV6-6 and TRBJ2-3, with D uncertain. V lost 6 bases to trimming and J lost 3 bases, with 4 bases between them. The germline V gene has CDR1 MNHNY and CDR2 SVGAGI (reference sequence). The CDR3 loop spans 11 amino acids. The CDR3 region is CASRWTDTQYF. The CDR3, as DNA: TGTGCCAGCAGATGGACAGATACGCAGTATTTT.

This clonotype was found many times. V usage is TRBV20-1 and J usage is TRBJ1-2; TRBD1 matches 8 bases. The CDR3 extends over 14 amino acids. Looked up from germline, CDR1 is DFQATT and CDR2 is SNEGSKA (reference sequence). V trimming: 3 bases; J trimming: 8 bases; junction bases outside the gene matches: 11. In nucleotides, the CDR3 is TGCAGTGCTAGCCGCCCGGACAGGGCCCCCGGCTACACCTTC. Translated, it gives CSASRPDRAPGYTF.

This clonotype was found many times. The chain employs TRBV5-5 and TRBJ2-2; the D gene is possibly TRBD1 (5 bases). This CDR3 contains 15 residues. Germline assignment: CDR1 SGHKS and CDR2 YYEKEE (reference sequence). Trimming pared 5 bases from V and 2 bases from J, leaving 13 bases between. The CDR3 loop is CASRSETVNTGELFF. DNA of the CDR3: TGTGCCAGCAGGAGCGAGACAGTCAACACCGGGGAGCTGTTTTTT.